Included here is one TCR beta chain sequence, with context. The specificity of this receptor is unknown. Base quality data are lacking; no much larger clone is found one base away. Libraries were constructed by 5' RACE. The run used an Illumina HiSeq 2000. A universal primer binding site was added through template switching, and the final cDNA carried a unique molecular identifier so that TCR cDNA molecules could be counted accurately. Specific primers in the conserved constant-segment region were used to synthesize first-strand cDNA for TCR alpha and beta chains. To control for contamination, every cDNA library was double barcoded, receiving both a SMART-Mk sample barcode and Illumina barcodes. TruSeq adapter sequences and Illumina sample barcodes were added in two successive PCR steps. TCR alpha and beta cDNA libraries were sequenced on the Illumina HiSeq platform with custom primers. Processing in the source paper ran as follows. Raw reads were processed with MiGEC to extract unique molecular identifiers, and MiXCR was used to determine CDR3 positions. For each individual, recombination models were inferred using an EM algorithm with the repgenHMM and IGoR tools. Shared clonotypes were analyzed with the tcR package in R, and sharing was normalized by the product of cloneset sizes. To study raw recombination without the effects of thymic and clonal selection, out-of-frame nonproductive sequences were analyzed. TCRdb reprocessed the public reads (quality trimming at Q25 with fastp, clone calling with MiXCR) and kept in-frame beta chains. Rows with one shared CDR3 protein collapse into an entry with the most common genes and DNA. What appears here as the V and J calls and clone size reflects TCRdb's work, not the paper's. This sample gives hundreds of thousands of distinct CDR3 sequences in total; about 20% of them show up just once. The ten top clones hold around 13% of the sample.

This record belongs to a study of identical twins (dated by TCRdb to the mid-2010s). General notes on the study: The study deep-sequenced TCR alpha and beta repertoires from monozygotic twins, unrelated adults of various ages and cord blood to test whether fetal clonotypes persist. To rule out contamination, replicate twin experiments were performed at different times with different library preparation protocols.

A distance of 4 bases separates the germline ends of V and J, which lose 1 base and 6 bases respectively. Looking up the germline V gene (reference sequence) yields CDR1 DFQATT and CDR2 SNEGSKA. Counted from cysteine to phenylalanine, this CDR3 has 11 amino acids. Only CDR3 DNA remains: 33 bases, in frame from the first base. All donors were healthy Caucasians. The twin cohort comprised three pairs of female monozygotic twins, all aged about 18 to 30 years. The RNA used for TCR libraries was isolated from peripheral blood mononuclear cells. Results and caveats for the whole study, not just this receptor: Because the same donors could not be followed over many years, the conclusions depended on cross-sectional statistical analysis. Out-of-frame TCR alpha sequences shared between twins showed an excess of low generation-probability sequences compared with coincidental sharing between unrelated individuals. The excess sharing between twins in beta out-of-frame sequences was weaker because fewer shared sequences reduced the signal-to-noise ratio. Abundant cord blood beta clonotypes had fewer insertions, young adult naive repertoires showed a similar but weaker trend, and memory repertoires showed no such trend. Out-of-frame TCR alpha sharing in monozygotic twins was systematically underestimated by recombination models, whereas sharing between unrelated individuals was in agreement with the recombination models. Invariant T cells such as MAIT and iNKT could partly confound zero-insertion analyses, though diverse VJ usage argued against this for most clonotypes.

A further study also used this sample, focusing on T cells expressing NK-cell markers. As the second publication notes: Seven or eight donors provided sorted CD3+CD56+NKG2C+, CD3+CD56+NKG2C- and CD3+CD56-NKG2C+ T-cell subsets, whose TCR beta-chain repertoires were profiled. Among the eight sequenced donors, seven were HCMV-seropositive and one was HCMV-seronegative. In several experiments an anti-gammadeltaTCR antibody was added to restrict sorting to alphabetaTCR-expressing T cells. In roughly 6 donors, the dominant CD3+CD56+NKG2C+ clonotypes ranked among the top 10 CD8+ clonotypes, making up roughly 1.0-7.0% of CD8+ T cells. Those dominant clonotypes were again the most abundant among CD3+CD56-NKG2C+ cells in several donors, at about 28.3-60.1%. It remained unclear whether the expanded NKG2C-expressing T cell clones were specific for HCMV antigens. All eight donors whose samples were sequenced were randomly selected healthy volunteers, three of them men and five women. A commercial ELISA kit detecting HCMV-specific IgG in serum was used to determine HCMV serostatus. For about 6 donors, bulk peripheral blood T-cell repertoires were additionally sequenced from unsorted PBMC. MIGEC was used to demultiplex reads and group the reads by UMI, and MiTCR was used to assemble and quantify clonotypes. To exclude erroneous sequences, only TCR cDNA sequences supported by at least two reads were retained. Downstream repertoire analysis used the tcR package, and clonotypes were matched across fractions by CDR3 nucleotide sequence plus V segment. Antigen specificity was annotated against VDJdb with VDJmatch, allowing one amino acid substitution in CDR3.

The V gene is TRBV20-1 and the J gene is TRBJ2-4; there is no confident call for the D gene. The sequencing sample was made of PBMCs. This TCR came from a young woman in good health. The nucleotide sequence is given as TGCAGTGCTAGAGCGGGAAACATTCAGTACTTC. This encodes CSARAGNIQYF.